This T cell receptor (beta chain) was sequenced for a study of shared clonotypes between healthy human individuals. V lost 1 base and J lost 6, with 12 bases in between. The CDR3 is 14 amino acids. Germline V gene lookup returns CDR1 SEHNR and CDR2 FQNEAQ (reference sequence). Sequencing used immunoSEQ multiplex PCR; TCRdb keeps in-frame clones, though not all of them. Of a few million clones in the sample, roughly 95% were seen once. Naive CD8 cells, CD45RO-negative and positively selected for CCR7, excluded terminally differentiated effector memory CD45RA+ cells. The sequencing sample was made of naive CD8+ T cells from PBMCs. The source of this sequence is a man aged 18-30 years in good health. Some clones in this sample may be carry-over from other donors' samples. The rearrangement links TRBV7-9 to TRBJ1-2; possibly TRBD1 for D (6 bases). DNA for the CDR3: TGTGCCAGCAGCTTAGTGGCCGGGGGCCATGGCTACACCTTC. Protein sequence: CASSLVAGGHGYTF. Full variable domain (remainder filled in from reference TRBV7-9 and TRBJ1-2): DTGVSQNPRHKITKRGQNVTFRCDPISEHNRLYWYRQTLGQGPEFLTYFQNEAQLEKSRLLSDRFSAERPKGSFSTLEIQRTEQGDSAMYLCASSLVAGGHGYTFGSGTRLTVV.